This T cell receptor beta chain was retrieved from a study of regulatory T cells in long-lasting Graves disease. Study-wide results and limits: Persistent disease preferred TRBV28, TRBJ1-2 and TRBJ2-5.

The time point: persistent/refractory GD, antithyroid drugs over 5 years with positive TRAb. PBMCs were the source of the RNA used for TCR sequencing. An endocrinology department in Xi'an, China, recruited the patients. On this clonotype: Its antigen is as yet unknown.

The CDR3 length is 15 residues. Trimming left V 4 bases short and J 0 bases short, with 12 bases between. Per the germline V gene, CDR1 is MDHEN and CDR2 is SYDVKM. Libraries of TCR beta came from iRepertoire HTBI primers plus Arm-PCR of CDR3 regions. Per the authors' pipeline: Among the samples, some 68 TRBV and approximately 13 TRBJ segments were identified. MiXCR, run by TCRdb on the multiplex PCR reads, gives a single entry per CDR3 protein. It is TCRdb's table, rather than the study itself, that gives the V and J calls and clone size. Seen here are about 430,000 distinct CDR3 sequences, 21% observed once, and the top ten hold approximately 14%.

This sample comprised peripheral blood mononuclear cells (PBMCs), obtained when the disease was refractory, from a patient treated with antithyroid drugs. The sequence was obtained from a female donor with Graves disease. V gene TRBV28 combines with J gene TRBJ1-1; D is undetermined. The CDR3 sequence is CASSSPTYLNTEAFF. The CDR3 nucleotides read TGTGCCAGCAGTTCTCCCACATATCTGAACACTGAAGCTTTCTTT.